The rows below give T cell receptor beta chains drawn from one sample of a study of somatic mutations in cytotoxic T cells in rheumatoid arthritis. Assay used: immunoSEQ multiplex PCR; TCRdb lists only in-frame clones, some missing. The sample holds 20,000 to 25,000 clones, 85% to 90% seen once. Material: CD8+ T cells sorted from blood. The receptors derive from a woman between 50 and 59 years old in good health. CDR3s include the opening cysteine and the closing phenylalanine or tryptophan. D genes are given only for firm matches. Clone size, where shown, is once, few, many, or a class for clones that have expanded.

NA,TRBJ2-1,TRBD2,TRBV9,CASSERRGTTSYNEQFF,TGTGCCAGCAGCGAAAGACGGGGGACTACCTCTTACAATGAGCAGTTCTTC
NA,TRBJ2-3,TRBD2,TRBV7-6,CASSLVAGGSTDTQYF,TGTGCCAGCAGCTTAGTTGCGGGGGGTTCCACAGATACGCAGTATTTT
NA,TRBJ2-1,NA,TRBV27,CASSLRPGGLWDEQFF,TGTGCCAGCAGTTTAAGACCGGGGGGCCTTTGGGATGAGCAGTTCTTC
NA,TRBJ1-1,TRBD1,TRBV7-6,CASSSGGRGTEAFF,TGTGCCAGCAGCTCAGGGGGCAGAGGCACTGAAGCTTTCTTT
NA,TRBJ1-1,NA,TRBV28,CASSRNPTEAFF,TGTGCCAGCAGCCGAAACCCCACTGAAGCTTTCTTT
NA,TRBJ2-7,NA,TRBV6-6,CASSPTGGWGQYF,TGTGCCAGCAGTCCCACCGGAGGGTGGGGGCAGTACTTC
once,TRBJ2-5,TRBD2,TRBV9,CASSGREDQETQYF,TGTGCCAGCAGCGGACGGGAGGATCAAGAGACCCAGTACTTC
NA,TRBJ2-5,NA,TRBV4-2,CASSPRDQETQYF,TGTGCCAGCAGCCCGAGGGACCAAGAGACCCAGTACTTC
NA,TRBJ1-1,NA,TRBV7-2,CASRELFRVLNTEAFF,TGTGCCAGCAGAGAATTATTCAGGGTTCTGAACACTGAAGCTTTCTTT
NA,TRBJ1-4,NA,TRBV19,CASTRGTTNEKLFF,TGTGCCAGTACCAGAGGGACAACTAATGAAAAACTGTTTTTT
NA,TRBJ2-1,TRBD2,TRBV11-2,CASSLVPGLALYNEQFF,TGTGCCAGCAGCTTAGTCCCGGGACTAGCCCTCTACAATGAGCAGTTCTTC
NA,TRBJ2-3,TRBD2,TRBV5-4,CASSLLAGGLGDTQYF,TGTGCCAGCAGCCTGCTAGCGGGGGGGCTAGGAGATACGCAGTATTTT
NA,TRBJ2-3,TRBD2,TRBV4-3,CASSLTTGTRSPDTQYF,TGCGCCAGCAGCCTCACCACCGGGACTAGGTCCCCAGATACGCAGTATTTT
NA,TRBJ2-5,NA,TRBV6-6,CASSYEQEGGETQYF,TGTGCCAGCAGTTACGAGCAGGAAGGTGGAGAGACCCAGTACTTC
NA,TRBJ2-2,TRBD2,TRBV6-1,CASSEAEAGGTLNTGELFF,TGTGCCAGCAGTGAAGCAGAAGCGGGGGGAACACTGAACACCGGGGAGCTGTTTTTT
NA,TRBJ2-7,NA,TRBV15,CATSRGTEYYEQYF,TGTGCCACCAGCAGAGGGACGGAGTACTACGAGCAGTACTTC
once,TRBJ2-7,TRBD1,TRBV11-2,CASSDGQGVLYEQYF,TGTGCCAGCAGCGACGGACAGGGTGTCCTCTACGAGCAGTACTTC
NA,TRBJ2-2,TRBD1,TRBV5-1,CASSSPGQGSPGELFF,TGCGCCAGCAGCTCCCCGGGACAGGGAAGCCCCGGGGAGCTGTTTTTT
NA,TRBJ2-1,NA,TRBV13,CASTFRTVSHNEQFF,TGTGCCAGCACCTTCCGGACAGTGTCCCACAATGAGCAGTTCTTC
NA,TRBJ2-7,NA,TRBV6-1,CASRVGSNEQYF,TGTGCCAGCAGGGTCGGTTCCAACGAGCAGTACTTC
NA,TRBJ1-2,NA,TRBV4-2,CASSQEGQHYGYTF,TGTGCCAGCAGCCAAGAAGGACAGCACTATGGCTACACCTTC
NA,TRBJ2-3,TRBD2,TRBV7-2,CASRGSSGGALRTDTQYF,TGTGCCAGCCGAGGATCTAGCGGGGGGGCCTTGAGGACAGATACGCAGTATTTT
NA,TRBJ2-3,TRBD2,TRBV29-1,CSVVGGKELVLDTQYF,TGCAGCGTTGTCGGGGGGAAGGAGCTCGTCTTAGATACGCAGTATTTT
NA,TRBJ2-2,TRBD2,TRBV4-2,CASSLGGPAGEVGELFF,TGTGCCAGCAGCCTGGGAGGGCCAGCGGGGGAAGTCGGGGAGCTGTTTTTT
NA,TRBJ1-2,NA,TRBV13,CASSFRSPRNYGYTF,TGTGCCAGCAGCTTTCGGAGCCCAAGAAACTATGGCTACACCTTC
NA,TRBJ2-1,TRBD2,TRBV4-3,CASSPRLAGVLYNEQFF,TGCGCCAGCAGCCCCAGACTAGCGGGGGTTTTATACAATGAGCAGTTCTTC
NA,TRBJ1-1,NA,TRBV7-6,CASSLFPRSHGKTEAFF,TGTGCCAGCAGCTTATTCCCGAGGTCCCATGGAAAAACTGAAGCTTTCTTT
once,TRBJ1-2,NA,TRBV4-3,CASSQGLAANYGYTF,TGCGCCAGCAGCCAAGGCTTGGCAGCTAACTATGGCTACACCTTC
NA,TRBJ2-1,NA,TRBV27,CASSRGPTYNEQFF,TGTGCCAGCAGCCGGGGGCCGACCTACAATGAGCAGTTCTTC
once,TRBJ2-1,TRBD1,TRBV27,CASSSTGGDEQFF,TGTGCCAGCAGTTCGACAGGGGGGGATGAGCAGTTCTTC
NA,TRBJ2-4,NA,TRBV10-3,CAINVRWELAKNIQYF,TGTGCCATCAACGTCCGGTGGGAACTAGCCAAAAACATTCAGTACTTC
once,TRBJ2-5,NA,TRBV28,CASSLLPRQETQYF,TGTGCCAGCAGTTTATTGCCCAGACAAGAGACCCAGTACTTC
NA,TRBJ2-5,NA,TRBV5-8,CASRTDRFEETQYF,TGTGCCAGCAGGACCGACAGGTTCGAAGAGACCCAGTACTTC
NA,TRBJ2-7,TRBD1,TRBV27,CASSSGGSSYEQYF,TGTGCCAGCAGTTCAGGGGGTTCGAGCTACGAGCAGTACTTC
NA,TRBJ1-1,NA,TRBV9,CASSDRPNTEAFF,TGTGCCAGCAGCGACAGACCGAACACTGAAGCTTTCTTT
once,TRBJ2-3,NA,TRBV9,CASSLIPLGAGTDTQYF,TGTGCCAGCAGCCTAATCCCCTTGGGGGCGGGCACAGATACGCAGTATTTT
NA,TRBJ2-1,TRBD2,TRBV11-1,CASSLAQLAGADNEQFF,TGTGCCAGCAGCTTAGCCCAACTAGCGGGGGCTGACAATGAGCAGTTCTTC
NA,TRBJ1-1,TRBD1,TRBV19,CASSSDRDREQNTEAFF,TGTGCCAGTAGTAGCGACAGGGATAGAGAACAGAACACTGAAGCTTTCTTT
NA,TRBJ2-3,NA,TRBV28,CASTRPKGREGDTQYF,TGTGCCAGCACCAGACCCAAGGGCAGGGAAGGAGATACGCAGTATTTT
NA,TRBJ1-2,TRBD1,TRBV4-2,CASSHVTGLNYGYTF,TGTGCCAGCAGCCATGTGACAGGGCTGAACTATGGCTACACCTTC
NA,TRBJ2-3,TRBD1,TRBV28,CAIRGGENTDTQYF,TGTGCCATCCGAGGGGGCGAGAACACAGATACGCAGTATTTT
NA,TRBJ2-5,TRBD2,TRBV10-2,CASSGVSGGPQETQYF,TGCGCCAGCAGTGGGGTTAGCGGGGGGCCCCAAGAGACCCAGTACTTC
few,TRBJ1-1,NA,TRBV4-2,CASSQADGNTEAFF,TGTGCCAGCAGCCAAGCTGACGGGAACACTGAAGCTTTCTTT
NA,TRBJ2-4,TRBD1,TRBV5-1,CASSLEAGGVKNIQYF,TGCGCCAGCAGCTTGGAGGCAGGGGGTGTCAAAAACATTCAGTACTTC